The TCR beta chain under discussion was sequenced for a study of OX40 agonist ivuxolimab in advanced cancers. Across the study: Ivuxolimab is a fully human IgG2 antibody that activates OX40 (CD134).

Turning to this clone: Its antigen is not known.

Germline trimming cut 5 bases from V and 8 bases from J; bases unmatched to any gene: 6. There are 13 residues in the CDR3. Looked up from germline, CDR1 is SGHRS and CDR2 is YFSETQ. Study results and limitations: Clonal expansion by week 6 occurred in CD4+ and CD8+ blood T cells (at 0.1 to 3.0 mg/kg). There were, on average, more expanded clones in CD8+ T cells than in CD4+.

Assay: immunoSEQ multiplex PCR; the TCRdb copy retains only in-frame clones and omits some. The table has 15,000 to 20,000 clones, around 83% seen once. The TCR comes from an adult with an advanced solid tumor such as melanoma, head and neck, liver or kidney cancer. The chain carries TRBV5-1 and TRBJ2-1, with 8 positions matching TRBD2. Sequences were derived from CD4+ or CD8+ T cells sorted from blood, sampled in a trial of the OX40 agonist ivuxolimab. CDR3 sequence (DNA): TGCGCCAGCAGGCGGGAGGCTTTGTATGAGCAGTTCTTC. Its protein product is CASRREALYEQFF. The full variable domain, rest sourced from reference TRBV5-1 and TRBJ2-1, is KAGVTQTPRYLIKTRGQQVTLSCSPISGHRSVSWYQQTPGQGLQFLFEYFSETQRNKGNFPGRFSGRQFSNSRSEMNVSTLELGDSALYLCASRREALYEQFFGPGTRLTVL.